This T cell receptor (beta chain) was sequenced in a study of T cell responses to AZD1222 COVID-19 vaccine (TCRdb year 2021). For the wider study: Because spike-specific TCR depth and breadth did not differ between the two schedules, AZD1222 recipients who got a second dose at roughly 4 weeks were pooled with those who got a second dose at roughly 12 weeks. A total of 233 trial participants underwent TCR sequencing, of whom approximately 210 received two doses of AZD1222 and some 25 received two doses of the MenACWY control vaccine. Enrollment into the trials was organized by age into subgroups of 18-55, 56-69 and 70-plus years, and those subgroups contained about 150, 27 and 61 TCR-sequenced participants, respectively.

The study at large found these results: CD4 TCRs associated with the vaccine covered the entire spike protein, and the dominant responses were in regions 160-218 and 743-854. A significant rise in spike-specific TCR breadth and depth was observed after two AZD1222 doses relative to day 0 and relative to MenACWY recipients. Conclusions about previously exposed vaccinees are limited because only five to seven AZD1222 recipients were SARS-CoV-2 seropositive at baseline. Participants were mostly white British and included more females than males, and it was suggested by the authors that clonal diversity may have been underestimated. Because no day 14 peak-response samples were available, the repertoires could be characterized only after the peak T cell response. Reportedly, almost half of the unique spike-specific TCRs recognized epitopes lying outside the regions that are mutated in the B.1.351 and B.1.1.7 variants. In the small 56-69-year group, the increase in depth fell short of significance, most likely because of low power.

About this clone itself: Its target antigen remains unknown. No quality values exist for individual bases; no much larger clone is one base distant.

Trimming takes 5 bases from V and 1 base from J, and the germline ends sit 17 bases apart. The germline V gene encodes CDR1 MNHNY and CDR2 SVGAGI (reference sequence). From the cysteine through the phenylalanine, the CDR3 covers 17 amino acids. Only the CDR3 part of the read is kept: 51 bases, read in frame from the first base. The CDR3 regions of human TCRbeta chains were analyzed by immunosequencing. The original pipeline was this. TCRs in the repertoires were matched against a reference library of SARS-CoV-2-specific TCRs that had been generated with the MIRA antigen-specificity platform. Breadth meant the fraction of unique TCRs that were SARS-CoV-2-associated, whereas depth meant the fraction of total T cells that were SARS-CoV-2-associated. Using the MIRA data, every spike-specific TCR was mapped to the spike region that the TCR reacted to and assigned to either a CD4 or a CD8 class. Log10-transformed breadth and depth values were compared by one-way ANOVA with Sidak's multiple comparisons tests. TCRdb took over this immuneACCESS table, retaining in-frame rearrangements with V and J assigned. Such tables are incomplete; in checked studies, under half of the missing clones stem from an unresolved V gene, and the remainder is unexplained. V, J and clone size derive from that table, while D and trimming were established from the DNA sequence. In all, the sample holds 100,000 to 150,000 clones, and more than 70% of those were seen once. 8.5% to 12% of the sample lies in the top ten.

The sample's time point, from its label and the paper: baseline before first vaccination. The vaccinee samples were drawn from two UK trials, COV001 and COV002, one of which was a single-blind randomized controlled phase 2/3 trial testing AZD1222 (ChAdOx1 nCoV-19) in healthy adults. For TCRbeta chain sequencing, PBMC samples from trial participants were taken at day 0 and at day 28 after the second dose. The sequence was collected from an adult in good health. The chain was built from TRBV6-6 and TRBJ2-2; the D gene is perhaps TRBD2, from 6 matching bases. The material was peripheral blood, obtained on day 0 of AZD1222 vaccination. The bases read TGTGCCAGCAGTCCAACGGGGGTAGCGCGGAACACCGGGGAGCTGTTTTTT. Its protein reads: CASSPTGVARNTGELFF.